The following is a T cell receptor beta chain sequence with its context. Profiling relied on immunoSEQ multiplex PCR, and the TCRdb table lists in-frame clones only, not all of them. The sample lists 58,000 or so clones; under 80% were seen once. The source of the sample is a study of radiotherapy plus CTLA-4 blockade in lung cancer. Trimming pared 3 bases from V and 0 bases from J, leaving 12 bases between. The CDR3 contains 16 residues. Germline CDR1 SGDLS, CDR2 YYNGEE. This chain joins TRBV9 and TRBJ1-4, with no clear D. The clonotype originates from a human donor with non-small cell lung cancer who had a complete response to radiotherapy plus ipilimumab. Specimen: peripheral blood, collected from a patient treated with radiotherapy plus ipilimumab. The CDR3 DNA follows: TGTGCCAGCAGCGCTGGGCAGCTCACAACTAATGAAAAACTGTTTTTT. Its translation: CASSAGQLTTNEKLFF.